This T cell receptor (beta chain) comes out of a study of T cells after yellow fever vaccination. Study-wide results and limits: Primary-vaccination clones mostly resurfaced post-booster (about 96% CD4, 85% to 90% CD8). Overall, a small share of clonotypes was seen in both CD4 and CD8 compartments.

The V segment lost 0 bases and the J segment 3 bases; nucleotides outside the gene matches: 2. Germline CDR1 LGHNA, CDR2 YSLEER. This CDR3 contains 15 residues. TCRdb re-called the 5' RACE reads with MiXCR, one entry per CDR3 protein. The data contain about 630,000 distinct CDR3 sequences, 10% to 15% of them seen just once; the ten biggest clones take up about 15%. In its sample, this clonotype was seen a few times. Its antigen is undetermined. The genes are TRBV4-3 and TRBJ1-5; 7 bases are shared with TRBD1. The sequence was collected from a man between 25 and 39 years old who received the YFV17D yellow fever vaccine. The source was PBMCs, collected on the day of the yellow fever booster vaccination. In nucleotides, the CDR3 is TGCGCCAGCAGCCAAGAAAAGGGGGCCAATCAGCCCCAGCATTTT. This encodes CASSQEKGANQPQHF.